The 14 T cell receptor beta chains below come from one sample, sequenced in a study of beta chain features in type 1 diabetes. Isolated RNA was reverse transcribed in full, so expressed TCRB transcripts were sequenced. TCRdb keeps only in-frame clones here, not all; method: immunoSEQ multiplex PCR. The data show 900,000 or so clones, with 15% to 20% seen just once and 0.02% to 0.025% held by the top ten. The sequencing input was naive CD4+ T cells from blood. All receptors come from a young woman in good health.

This rearrangement joins TRBV7-4 to TRBJ2-2; 7 positions agree with TRBD1. V dropped 4 bases and J dropped 9; count of bases not matched to a gene: 2. Germline values: CDR1 SGHVT, CDR2 SQSDAQ. The CDR3 consists of 12 residues. CDR3 protein: CASSYRGWELFF. The CDR3 coding sequence is TGTGCCAGCAGCTACAGGGGTTGGGAGCTGTTTTTT.

The CDR3 is CASSYALAVYGYTF. The CDR3 coding sequence is TGTGCCAGCAGCTACGCCTTGGCAGTCTATGGCTACACCTTC. The rearrangement joins TRBV7-9 to TRBJ1-2; D gene unclear. Trimming removed 4 bases at V and 4 bases at J, with 13 bases between. The CDR3 has 14 amino acids. The germline V gene has CDR1 SEHNR and CDR2 FQNEAQ (reference sequence).

Only a few counts were recorded for this clone. The chain combines TRBV4-1 with TRBJ2-1; 7 positions match TRBD2. V lost 1 base and J lost 4; bases outside the gene matches: 7. Germline V lookup: CDR1 MGHRA, CDR2 YSYEKL. CDR3 length: 16 residues. The CDR3 nucleotides read TGCGCCAGCAGCCAAGGGGCCAGCGGGGATTACAATGAGCAGTTCTTC. This sequence encodes CASSQGASGDYNEQFF.

In this sample, this clone turned up a few times. The same CDR3 arises from other DNA sequences in this sample as well. The gene calls are TRBV10-3 and TRBJ2-7, with D uncertain. The CDR3 is 12 amino acids. In germline, CDR1 is ENHRY, CDR2 SYGVKD. Trimming stripped 0 bases from V and 3 bases from J, with 3 bases between. This CDR3 is CAISESGYEQYF. CDR3 in DNA: TGTGCCATCAGTGAGTCCGGCTACGAGCAGTACTTC.

The CDR3 is CASSKGRARRRQYF. Here the CDR3 DNA reads TGTGCCAGCAGCAAAGGCAGGGCGAGGAGACGGCAGTACTTC. This chain connects TRBV21-1 to TRBJ2-7; the table's D call of TRBD1 was not tested on the DNA. TRBV21-1 is marked as a pseudogene. The CDR3 is 14 amino acids.

V usage is TRBV28 and J usage is TRBJ2-5; weak D call: TRBD1 (6 bases). The CDR3 is 15 amino acids. The germline V and J ends were trimmed by 6 bases and 2 bases, with 16 bases remaining between them. The germline V gene has CDR1 MDHEN and CDR2 SYDVKM. In nucleotides, the CDR3 is TGTGCCAGCAGGACCCCCGACAGGCCTCAAGAGACCCAGTACTTC. Translated: CASRTPDRPQETQYF.

The chain joins TRBV19 to TRBJ2-7; no reliable D call. Germline lookup yields CDR1 LNHDA and CDR2 SQIVND (reference sequence). The CDR3 loop spans 15 amino acids. Trimming shortened V by 6 bases and J by 0 bases, and 15 bases separated the two germline ends. CDR3 protein: CASRLAHYSSYEQYF. The CDR3, as DNA: TGTGCCAGTAGACTCGCCCACTACAGCTCCTACGAGCAGTACTTC.

This clone has ten or more counts. V is TRBV23-1 and J is TRBJ1-2, with no clear D. TRBV23-1 is an ORF for which the function is uncertain. Trimming took 1 base from V and 4 from J, leaving 4 bases between them. CDR3 length: 12 amino acids. The CDR3 sequence is CASSQYSYGYTF. The CDR3 DNA reads TGCGCCAGCAGTCAATATAGCTATGGCTACACCTTC.

The V call is TRBV18, the J call TRBJ1-1; D is possibly TRBD1 (6 bases). Germline assignment: CDR1 KGHSH and CDR2 LQKENI. CDR3 length: 14 residues. V lost 2 bases and J 4 bases, leaving 11 bases between the germline ends. The CDR3, as DNA: TGTGCCAGCTCACCAAGACAGGCCGTCACTGAAGCTTTCTTT. Translation gives CASSPRQAVTEAFF.

This chain connects TRBV19 to TRBJ2-7, with a tentative D call TRBD1 (6 bases). The CDR3 has 14 amino acids. Germline loops: CDR1 LNHDA, CDR2 SQIVND (reference sequence). V was pared by 6 bases and J by 0 bases, with 12 bases between. The CDR3 coding sequence is TGTGCCAGTAGAAGGACAGAGACCTCCTACGAGCAGTACTTC. This gives the protein CASRRTETSYEQYF.

In its sample, this clone was seen a few times. The sample contains more than one DNA sequence encoding this CDR3. The rearrangement uses TRBV15 and TRBJ1-4; D gene uncertain. Per the germline V gene, CDR1 is LNHNV and CDR2 is YYDKDF (reference sequence). The CDR3 totals 13 residues. V was clipped by 1 base and J by 4 bases, with 4 bases between them. CDR3 loop: CATSRGLNEKLFF. Here the CDR3 DNA reads TGTGCCACCAGCAGAGGGCTTAATGAAAAACTGTTTTTT. The full variable domain, in which reference TRBV15 and TRBJ1-4 provide the parts outside the CDR3, is DAMVIQNPRYQVTQFGKPVTLSCSQTLNHNVMYWYQQKSSQAPKLLFHYYDKDFNNEADTPDNFQSRRPNTSFCFLDIRSPGLGDTAMYLCATSRGLNEKLFFGSGTQLSVL.

The chain combines TRBV28 with TRBJ1-1; weak D call: TRBD1 (5 bases). The CDR3 has 17 residues. Trimming took 9 bases from V and 0 from J, leaving 23 bases between them. CDR1 is MDHEN and CDR2 is SYDVKM in the germline V gene. This CDR3 reads CASPPPHQGIVNTEAFF. CDR3 coding DNA: TGTGCCAGTCCTCCCCCACACCAGGGAATCGTGAACACTGAAGCTTTCTTT. The entire variable domain, with the rest obtained from reference TRBV28 and TRBJ1-1, is as follows: DVKVTQSSRYLVKRTGEKVFLECVQDMDHENMFWYRQDPGLGLRLIYFSYDVKMKEKGDIPEGYSVSREKKERFSLILESASTNQTSMYLCASPPPHQGIVNTEAFFGQGTRLTVV.

This clone was recorded a few times. This rearrangement joins TRBV5-1 to TRBJ2-1; D tentatively fits TRBD1 or TRBD2 (6 bases each). The CDR3 length is 15 residues. Trimming cost V 4 bases and J 2 bases, with 13 bases left between them. Germline V lookup: CDR1 SGHRS, CDR2 YFSETQ. The chain's CDR3 is CASSARGEPYNEQFF. CDR3 sequence (DNA): TGCGCCAGCAGCGCTAGGGGGGAGCCCTACAATGAGCAGTTCTTC.

This clone was detected only a few times. This chain connects TRBV18 to TRBJ1-2, with 8 bases lining up with TRBD1. Per germline, CDR1 KGHSH and CDR2 LQKENI. V gave up 1 base and J gave up 3 bases; unmatched junction bases: 7. The CDR3 totals 16 residues. CDR3 coding DNA: TGTGCCAGCTCACCACGGACAGGGTTTGGTCACTATGGCTACACCTTC. Its protein product is CASSPRTGFGHYGYTF.